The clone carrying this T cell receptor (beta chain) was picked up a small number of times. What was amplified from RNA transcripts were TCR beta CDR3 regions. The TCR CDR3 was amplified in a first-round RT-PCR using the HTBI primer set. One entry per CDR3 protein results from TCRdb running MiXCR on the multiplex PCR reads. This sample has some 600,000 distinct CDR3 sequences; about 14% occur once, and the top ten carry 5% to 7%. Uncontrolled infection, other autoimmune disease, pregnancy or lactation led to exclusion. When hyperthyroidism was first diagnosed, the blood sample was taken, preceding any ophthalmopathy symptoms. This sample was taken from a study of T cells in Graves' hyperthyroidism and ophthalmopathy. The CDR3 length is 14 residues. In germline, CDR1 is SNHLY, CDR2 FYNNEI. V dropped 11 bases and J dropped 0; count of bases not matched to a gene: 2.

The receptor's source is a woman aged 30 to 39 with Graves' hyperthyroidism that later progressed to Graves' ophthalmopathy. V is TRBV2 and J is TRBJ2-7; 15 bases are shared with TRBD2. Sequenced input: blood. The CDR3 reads CAGGLAGGSYEQYF. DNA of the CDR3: TGTGCCGGGGGACTAGCGGGGGGCTCCTACGAGCAGTACTTC.